The 15 T cell receptor beta chains reported below all come from one sample, sequenced in a study of neurological immune-mediated disorders. TCRdb used MiXCR to reprocess the 5' RACE reads, holding one entry per CDR3 protein. The repertoire holds about 79,000 distinct CDR3 sequences, with 12% to 15% as singletons. Sequenced: PBMCs. The source of these receptors is a woman between 45 and 60 years old in good health.

This clonotype showed up many times. The CDR3 nucleotides are TGCAGTGCTAGAGTTGTGGTGGCAGGTGGGGTCGGGGATTCTGGAAACACCATATATTTT. As protein: CSARVVVAGGVGDSGNTIYF. The rearrangement links TRBV20-1 to TRBJ1-3; no firm D call. The CDR3 extends over 20 amino acids. Trimming stripped 1 base from V and 1 base from J, with 26 bases between. Germline V gene sequence: CDR1 DFQATT, CDR2 SNEGSKA (reference sequence).

As for this clonotype: A much larger clone is a single base away; this may be a read error. The rearrangement uses TRBV20-1 and TRBJ2-1; 10 bases fit TRBD2. The CDR3 runs 19 residues. Germline CDR1 is DFQATT and CDR2 is SNEGSKA (reference sequence). V lost 0 bases, J lost 5 bases, and 16 bases stayed unmatched. CDR3 sequence: CSARDRKSGGVLNHNEQFF. CDR3 bases: TGCAGTGCTAGAGATAGAAAGAGCGGGGGGGTCCTTAACCACAATGAGCAGTTCTTC.

Points on this clonotype: This may be a read error: a much more frequent sequence differs by one nucleotide. The gene calls are TRBV6-2 or TRBV6-3 and TRBJ1-1; a possible D gene is TRBD1 (5 bases). With 4 bases removed from V and 4 bases from J, the gap between germline ends came to 13 bases. The CDR3 spans 14 residues. Germline V CDR1 and CDR2: MNHEY, SVGEGT. The CDR3 sequence is CASSFHQGTTEAFF. DNA for the CDR3: TGTGCCAGCAGTTTCCACCAAGGGACCACTGAAGCTTTCTTT.

This clonotype appeared many times. The chain has TRBV7-2 and TRBJ2-3; a weak D match, TRBD1 (6 bases). Looked up from germline, CDR1 is SGHTA and CDR2 is FQGNSA. The CDR3 has 15 residues. Trimming removed 4 bases from V and 1 base from J, with 12 bases in between. For the CDR3, the DNA is TGTGCCAGCAGCTCAACAGGGTCCCGCACAGATACGCAGTATTTT. It specifies CASSSTGSRTDTQYF.

At least ten counts were recorded for this clonotype. The chain combines TRBV7-9 with TRBJ2-1; D gene uncertain. Germline assignment: CDR1 SEHNR and CDR2 FQNEAQ (reference sequence). This CDR3 contains 14 residues. Trimming shortened V by 3 bases and J by 9 bases, and 15 bases separated the two germline ends. The CDR3 DNA reads TGTGCCAGCAGCTTCAGTGCAGGTGTCGGTGAGCAGTTCTTC. This encodes CASSFSAGVGEQFF.

This clonotype was seen at least ten times. CDR3 sequence: CASSPGRDQPQHF. The CDR3 DNA follows: TGCGCCAGCAGCCCCGGACGAGATCAGCCCCAGCATTTT. This chain connects TRBV10-1 to TRBJ1-5; D is ambiguous. The V and J ends lost 6 bases and 5 bases respectively, with 11 bases between them. The germline V gene encodes CDR1 WNHNN and CDR2 SYGVQD (reference sequence). This CDR3 spans 13 amino acids.

This clonotype has more than one count but fewer than ten. V gene TRBV5-1 combines with J gene TRBJ2-1; TRBD1 aligns across 8 bases. The CDR3 has 15 residues. The trim removed 4 bases at V and 8 bases at J, leaving 11 bases unmatched. Looked up from germline, CDR1 is SGHRS and CDR2 is YFSETQ. Here the CDR3 reads CASSDGTGVMDEQFF. The CDR3 DNA follows: TGCGCCAGCAGCGATGGGACAGGAGTCATGGATGAGCAGTTCTTC.

The chain couples TRBV5-1 to TRBJ2-3; D ambiguous. Per germline, CDR1 SGHRS and CDR2 YFSETQ. The V end was cut by 4 bases, the J end by 3 bases, with 6 bases between. The CDR3 has 12 residues. CDR3 in DNA: TGCGCCAGCAGCGAGGAGACAGATACGCAGTATTTT. Translated: CASSEETDTQYF.

There are many counts of this clonotype. The chain recombines TRBV7-9 with TRBJ2-7; D is unclear. Trimming took off 2 bases at V and 5 bases at J, with 10 bases between the two ends. Germline V gene sequence: CDR1 SEHNR, CDR2 FQNEAQ (reference sequence). The CDR3 has 13 residues. CDR3 protein: CASSLNTADEQYF. CDR3 in DNA: TGTGCCAGCAGCTTAAACACCGCCGACGAGCAGTACTTC.

The chain links TRBV6-5 to TRBJ1-1; D is unclear. Trimming took off 0 bases at V and 5 bases at J, with 4 bases between the two ends. The CDR3 is 12 residues long. Germline CDR1 reads MNHEY; CDR2 reads SVGAGI. The CDR3 DNA sequence: TGTGCCAGCAGTTACTCTCGGACTGAAGCTTTCTTT. It translates to CASSYSRTEAFF.

This clonotype was picked up many times. The V and J genes are TRBV5-5 and TRBJ2-1; D may be TRBD1 or TRBD2 (5 bases each). Trimming removed 0 bases from V and 2 bases from J, with 9 bases in between. Germline values: CDR1 SGHKS, CDR2 YYEKEE (reference sequence). The CDR3 is 15 residues long. The CDR3 loop reads CASSLVGDPYNEQFF. In DNA form, the CDR3 reads TGTGCCAGCAGCTTGGTAGGGGACCCCTACAATGAGCAGTTCTTC.

This clonotype has a count of ten or more. The chain employs TRBV18 and TRBJ2-3; D gene ambiguous. Per germline, CDR1 KGHSH and CDR2 LQKENI. The V end lost 4 bases, the J end lost 2 bases, and 13 bases lay between the germline ends. This CDR3 is built from 15 residues. CDR3 coding DNA: TGTGCCAGCTCACTCTCCATGGGAACCACAGATACGCAGTATTTT. Translation gives CASSLSMGTTDTQYF.

This clonotype was seen ten or more times. V is TRBV6-5 and J is TRBJ1-2; no firm D call. This CDR3 comprises 13 residues. In germline, CDR1 is MNHEY, CDR2 SVGAGI. Trimming left V 5 bases short and J 2 bases short, with 9 bases between. The CDR3 coding sequence is TGTGCCAGCAGTCCCAGGATGAACTATGGCTACACCTTC. This encodes CASSPRMNYGYTF.

This clonotype was detected ten times or more. The CDR3 DNA reads as TGTGCCAGCAGTTTAGAGACTAGGGGCGAGCAGTACTTC. This gives the protein CASSLETRGEQYF. The V gene is TRBV28, the J gene TRBJ2-7; perhaps TRBD2 as D (6 bases). V lost 2 bases and J lost 6, with 11 bases in between. The germline CDR1 and CDR2 sequences are MDHEN and SYDVKM. This CDR3 region has 13 residues.

There are many counts of this clonotype. This chain uses TRBV5-5 with TRBJ2-3, with unresolved D. V dropped 7 bases and J dropped 2 bases, with 11 bases sitting between them. Germline CDR1 and CDR2: SGHKS and YYEKEE (reference sequence). This CDR3 region has 13 residues. The CDR3 DNA follows: TGTGCCAGCCTACTGATGTCCACAGATACGCAGTATTTT. Translating it yields CASLLMSTDTQYF.